Listed here are 25 T cell receptor beta chains from one sample, sequenced in a study of vaccination and CD4 T cells after COVID-19. Cultured CD4+ T cells had their DNA profiled by the Oncomine TCR Beta short-read assay. TCRdb passed the PCR reads through MiXCR, listing each CDR3 protein once. Among about 16,000 distinct CDR3 sequences listed, 57% were seen once. Their antigen targets remain unknown. Indicated treatment: roughly 10-day PBMC culture with coronavirus spike peptide pools or control peptides (ViraFEST assay). The material sequenced was CD4+ T cells from blood, cultured in vitro. Receptors originate from a human donor who had recovered from COVID-19.

The chain links TRBV20-1 to TRBJ2-3, with 9 bases that match TRBD1. Germline CDR1 is DFQATT and CDR2 is SNEGSKA (reference sequence). The CDR3 contains 19 residues. V lost 3 bases to trimming and J lost 3 bases; unmatched junction nucleotides: 19. CDR3 region: CSASPGTGWPGAETDTQYF. In nucleotides, the CDR3 is TGCAGTGCTAGCCCCGGGACAGGGTGGCCGGGAGCGGAAACAGATACGCAGTATTTT.

This chain uses TRBV2 with TRBJ1-1, with 7 bases lining up with TRBD1. Trimming took 6 bases from V and 3 from J; bases not matched to a gene: 4. This CDR3 contains 13 residues. Per the germline V gene, CDR1 is SNHLY and CDR2 is FYNNEI. The CDR3 sequence is CASSTGTDTEAFF. The CDR3 coding sequence is TGTGCCAGCAGCACCGGGACAGACACTGAAGCTTTCTTT.

Points on this clonotype: The germline gene is not matched at one end of the junction; a read error may be the cause. The chain uses TRBV20-1 and TRBJ2-1, with D possibly being TRBD1 (6 bases). Looked up from germline, CDR1 is DFQATT and CDR2 is SNEGSKA (reference sequence). CDR3 size: 14 residues. The CDR3 protein is CSAGDPGQTNEQFF. The CDR3 DNA is TGCAGTGCTGGAGACCCGGGACAAACCAATGAGCAGTTCTTC.

The sample holds a few counts of this clonotype. This chain uses TRBV20-1 with TRBJ2-2, with 14 bases lining up with TRBD2. Looked up from germline, CDR1 is DFQATT and CDR2 is SNEGSKA (reference sequence). Losses at the gene ends were 3 bases for V and 4 bases for J; bases not matched to a gene: 10. The CDR3 spans 18 residues. The CDR3 spells CSARWPGLAGVGTGELFF. Written as DNA, the CDR3 is TGCAGTGCTAGGTGGCCGGGACTAGCGGGAGTTGGCACCGGGGAGCTGTTTTTT.

V usage is TRBV11-2 and J usage is TRBJ2-1, with D unclear. This CDR3 is 11 amino acids long. Between the trimmed V and J ends, which lost 7 bases and 2 bases, there was a span of 3 bases. Per germline, CDR1 SGHAT and CDR2 FQNNGV. This chain's CDR3 is CASTPYNEQFF. In DNA, the CDR3 is TGTGCCAGCACCCCCTACAATGAGCAGTTCTTC. Together with reference TRBV11-2 and TRBJ2-1, the CDR3 gives the full variable domain: EAGVAQSPRYKIIEKRQSVAFWCNPISGHATLYWYQQILGQGPKLLIQFQNNGVVDDSQLPKDRFSAERLKGVDSTLKIQPAKLEDSAVYLCASTPYNEQFFGPGTRLTVL.

The V and J genes are TRBV6-1 and TRBJ1-2, with 7 nucleotides matching TRBD1. Germline V gene sequence: CDR1 MNHNS, CDR2 SASEGT. V gave up 6 bases and J gave up 7 bases; unmatched junction bases: 8. The CDR3 contains 13 residues. The CDR3 reads CASSPTGAAGYTF. CDR3 DNA sequence: TGTGCCAGCAGCCCCACAGGGGCGGCTGGCTACACCTTC.

In its sample, this clonotype was seen once. This chain uses TRBV3-1 with TRBJ1-1, with a weak D call TRBD1 (5 bases). This CDR3 is 14 amino acids long. Germline V gene sequence: CDR1 LGHDT, CDR2 YNNKEL (reference sequence). Trimming left V 3 bases short and J 1 base short, with 9 bases between. The DNA for the CDR3 is TGTGCCAGCAGCCATCCCGACAGGAACACTGAAGCTTTCTTT. It translates to CASSHPDRNTEAFF.

This chain uses TRBV7-2 with TRBJ1-3; a possible D gene is TRBD1 (6 bases). Trimming took 5 bases from V and 5 from J, leaving 10 bases between them. Germline CDR1 and CDR2: SGHTA and FQGNSA. The CDR3 consists of 13 residues. DNA for the CDR3: TGTGCCAGCAGCCCGGGACACAGAAACACCATATATTTT. Translating it yields CASSPGHRNTIYF.

This clonotype was seen a handful of times. V is TRBV6-5 and J is TRBJ1-2; no clear D. This CDR3 has 16 residues. V lost 0 bases to trimming and J lost 4 bases, with 15 bases between them. Per the germline V gene, CDR1 is MNHEY and CDR2 is SVGAGI. CDR3 residues: CASSYSIGESSYGYTF. In DNA form, the CDR3 reads TGTGCCAGCAGTTACTCGATAGGAGAAAGCTCCTATGGCTACACCTTC.

This chain links TRBV7-9 with TRBJ2-5; D may be TRBD1 or TRBD2 (7 bases each). The CDR3 is 17 amino acids. Germline assignment: CDR1 SEHNR and CDR2 FQNEAQ (reference sequence). Trimming took off 5 bases at V and 4 bases at J, with 23 bases between the two ends. CDR3 protein: CASSAEEWQGGRETQYF. The CDR3 DNA sequence: TGTGCCAGCAGCGCAGAGGAGTGGCAGGGGGGGAGAGAGACCCAGTACTTC.

The V call is TRBV20-1, the J call TRBJ2-1; D is perhaps TRBD1 or TRBD2 (6 bases each). The CDR3 is made up of 16 amino acids. Germline CDR1 and CDR2: DFQATT and SNEGSKA (reference sequence). Trimming pared 6 bases from V and 5 bases from J, leaving 23 bases between. This CDR3 is CSATSWGAGWDNEQFF. DNA of the CDR3: TGCAGTGCCACCTCCTGGGGGGCAGGTTGGGACAATGAGCAGTTCTTC.

This chain connects TRBV20-1 to TRBJ2-7, with 16 positions matching TRBD2. Germline assignment: CDR1 DFQATT and CDR2 SNEGSKA (reference sequence). With V trimmed by 3 bases and J by 6 bases, 11 bases remained unmatched. This CDR3 has 17 residues. This CDR3 reads CSARGTSGRAELREQYF. The CDR3 nucleotides read TGCAGTGCTAGGGGGACTAGCGGGAGGGCGGAACTCCGCGAGCAGTACTTC.

The table lists this clonotype with a few counts. V usage is TRBV20-1 and J usage is TRBJ2-3; no reliable D call. CDR1 is DFQATT and CDR2 is SNEGSKA in the germline V gene (reference sequence). The CDR3 sequence is 14 residues long. V was pared by 5 bases and J by 2 bases, with 14 bases between. The CDR3 reads CSALTDAPTDTQYF. In nucleotides, the CDR3 is TGCAGTGCTCTCACAGACGCCCCCACAGATACGCAGTATTTT.

This clonotype was detected a few times. V usage is TRBV24-1 and J usage is TRBJ2-3; the D is unclear. The CDR3 sequence is 14 residues long. V was cut by 4 bases and J by 4 bases, with 11 bases left in between. Looked up from germline, CDR1 is KGHDR and CDR2 is SFDVKD. For the CDR3, the DNA is TGTGCCACCAGTGACGTTAGGGCATCAGATACGCAGTATTTT. This translates into CATSDVRASDTQYF.

The genes are TRBV5-1 and TRBJ2-3; TRBD1 might be the D (6 bases). Germline V gene data show CDR1 as SGHRS and CDR2 as YFSETQ. The CDR3 runs 14 residues. The V end was cut by 4 bases, the J end by 0 bases, with 9 bases between. CDR3 nucleotide sequence: TGCGCCAGCAGCCCTGGACAGAGCACAGATACGCAGTATTTT. Protein: CASSPGQSTDTQYF.

The V gene is TRBV14, the J gene TRBJ2-2; 9 positions match TRBD2. The CDR3 runs 17 residues. CDR1 and CDR2 (germline): SGHDN, FVKESK. Germline trimming cut 4 bases from V and 5 bases from J; bases unmatched to any gene: 11. The CDR3 spells CASSPIAGEFGTGELFF. CDR3 DNA sequence: TGTGCCAGCAGCCCGATAGCGGGAGAGTTCGGGACCGGGGAGCTGTTTTTT.

The CDR3 DNA reads TGTGCCAGCAGCTTGGTTATTAGCGGGAGGTGGGGAGTGGAGAATGAGCAGTTCTTC. Translation: CASSLVISGRWGVENEQFF. This sequence joins TRBV5-6 and TRBJ2-1, with 10 positions matching TRBD2. J lost 7 bases, V lost 0 bases, and 16 bases had no gene match. The CDR3 is 19 residues long. Germline V gives CDR1 SGHDT, CDR2 YYEEEE.

As concerns this clonotype: A read error may account for a junction end that differs from germline. This chain uses TRBV7-7 with TRBJ2-2, with TRBD2 as a possible D gene (5 bases). This CDR3 contains 13 residues. Germline V gene lookup returns CDR1 SSHAT and CDR2 FNYEAQ (reference sequence). DNA for the CDR3: TGTGCTAGCAGCTTGGAGGCGGGCGGGGAGCTGTTTTTT. Its translation: CASSLEAGGELFF.

This clonotype has more than one count but fewer than ten. The J gene is TRBJ1-1, the V gene TRBV6-1; D unclear. Trimming stripped 6 bases from V and 11 bases from J, with 19 bases between. This CDR3 region has 13 residues. CDR1 and CDR2 (germline): MNHNS, SASEGT. This CDR3 is CASSAYGRSVAFF. CDR3 nucleotides: TGTGCCAGCAGCGCATACGGAAGGTCGGTTGCTTTCTTT.

This clonotype is labeled medium-sized. The chain combines TRBV7-9 with TRBJ2-3, with TRBD2 identical over 8 bases. This CDR3 contains 16 residues. Germline V gene sequence: CDR1 SEHNR, CDR2 FQNEAQ (reference sequence). V lost 5 bases, J lost 4 bases, and 11 bases stayed unmatched. The CDR3 bases are TGTGCCAGCAGCCCACCGGGACTAGGGGGACCAGATACGCAGTATTTT. Translating it yields CASSPPGLGGPDTQYF.

In its sample, this clonotype was seen a few times. This chain joins TRBV20-1 and TRBJ2-3; TRBD1 or TRBD2 may be the D gene (6 bases each). Germline CDR1 DFQATT, CDR2 SNEGSKA (reference sequence). CDR3 length: 15 amino acids. Between the trimmed V and J ends, which lost 3 bases and 10 bases, there was a span of 23 bases. The CDR3 here is CSASDGVGGVRAQYF. The CDR3 nucleotides are TGCAGTGCTAGTGATGGGGTCGGGGGCGTGAGGGCGCAGTATTTT.

This chain uses TRBV7-2 with TRBJ2-5; 9 bases are a match to TRBD2. The CDR3 spans 14 residues. V gave up 5 bases and J gave up 5 bases; unmatched junction bases: 6. The germline V gene encodes CDR1 SGHTA and CDR2 FQGNSA. As DNA, the CDR3 is TGTGCCAGCAGCGGACTAGCGTCCGTGGAGACCCAGTACTTC. As protein: CASSGLASVETQYF.

The chain uses TRBV6-1 and TRBJ2-7; D gene ambiguous. This CDR3 comprises 13 residues. V was cut by 4 bases and J by 7 bases, with 14 bases left in between. Per the germline V gene, CDR1 is MNHNS and CDR2 is SASEGT. The CDR3 sequence is CASSGWRGTEQYF. The CDR3 DNA is TGTGCCAGCAGTGGCTGGCGCGGAACTGAGCAGTACTTC.

The gene calls are TRBV18 and TRBJ2-1, with 7 nucleotides matching TRBD1. The length of the CDR3 is 15 residues. Trimming at V came to 6 bases and at J to 0 bases, leaving 5 bases not matched to a gene. Germline V gene lookup returns CDR1 KGHSH and CDR2 LQKENI. CDR3 loop: CASSVQGSSYNEQFF. Here the CDR3 DNA reads TGTGCCAGCTCGGTACAGGGGAGCTCCTACAATGAGCAGTTCTTC.

This clonotype was picked up a small number of times. This chain connects TRBV7-9 to TRBJ1-1, with D unresolved. Per germline, CDR1 SEHNR and CDR2 FQNEAQ (reference sequence). CDR3 length: 13 residues. Trimming left V 4 bases short and J 6 bases short, with 12 bases between. Here the CDR3 reads CASSSQRRPEAFF. Written as DNA, the CDR3 is TGTGCCAGCAGCTCTCAACGGAGGCCTGAAGCTTTCTTT.